This T cell receptor (beta chain) is from a study of Ad26.COV2.S vaccination and SARS-CoV-2 variants. On the study more broadly: Donor joined the COV1001 Ad26.COV2.S trial arm.

V lost 0 bases, J lost 3 bases, and 11 bases lay in between. Germline CDR1 reads MNHNS; CDR2 reads SASEGT. CDR3 length: 15 amino acids. With regard to this clone: Its cognate antigen is unknown.

Produced via immunoSEQ multiplex PCR; TCRdb's table is partial and in-frame only. The table lists about 680,000 clones, 89% of them singletons, with about 1.5% in the top ten. Overall study results and limits: Vaccinees showed greater spike-specific TCR breadth than placebo recipients.

Indicated treatment: some 19 received Ad26.COV2.S at low or high dose, single or two shots; five or six received placebo; per-sample allocation not given. Day 63 following the first vaccine or placebo injection was when the samples were taken. This chain joins TRBV6-1 and TRBJ2-5, with D uncertain. This material consisted of peripheral blood, taken in a trial of Ad26.COV2.S vaccine versus placebo. The receptor was isolated from a person between 18 and 60 years old who received the Ad26.COV2.S COVID-19 vaccine or a placebo. The CDR3, as DNA: TGTGCCAGCAGTGAAGCGCGGTGGGTAGAAGAGACCCAGTACTTC. Its translation is CASSEARWVEETQYF.